The present TCR beta chain was sequenced within a study of T cells in Graves' hyperthyroidism and ophthalmopathy. Study conclusions and caveats: Blood also held most thyroid clonotypes expanded beyond 0.001.

Amplified regions were TCR beta CDR3 sequences from RNA transcripts. The HTBI primer set drove a first-round RT-PCR of the TCR CDR3. TCRdb passed the multiplex PCR reads through MiXCR, listing each CDR3 protein once. The table has 700,000 to 850,000 distinct CDR3 sequences, 30% to 40% seen once. Points on this clonotype: Its antigen remains unknown. A read error may produce the germline difference seen at one junction end.

The study left out patients who had uncontrolled infection, other autoimmune disease, pregnancy or lactation. Every diagnosis used clinical symptoms, serum thyroxine and TRAb, thyroid ultrasound and orbital computed tomography. PBMCs were collected from an approximately 9.3 ml volume of fresh peripheral blood. The germline gives CDR1 SGHTA, CDR2 FQGNSA. The CDR3 loop spans 15 amino acids. What was sequenced was blood. This chain uses TRBV7-2 with TRBJ1-4; the D gene is possibly TRBD1 (5 bases). This receptor was obtained from a woman in her 40s with Graves' hyperthyroidism. The CDR3 nucleotides are TGCGCCAGCAGCCTAATGACAGCCGCGGTTGAAAAACTGTTTTTT. Its translation: CASSLMTAAVEKLFF. The variable domain in full, with the rest retrieved from reference TRBV7-2 and TRBJ1-4, is GAGVSQSPSNKVTEKGKDVELRCDPISGHTALYWYRQSLGQGLEFLIYFQGNSAPDKSGLPSDRFSAERTGGSVSTLTIQRTQQEDSAVYLCASSLMTAAVEKLFFGSGTQLSVL.